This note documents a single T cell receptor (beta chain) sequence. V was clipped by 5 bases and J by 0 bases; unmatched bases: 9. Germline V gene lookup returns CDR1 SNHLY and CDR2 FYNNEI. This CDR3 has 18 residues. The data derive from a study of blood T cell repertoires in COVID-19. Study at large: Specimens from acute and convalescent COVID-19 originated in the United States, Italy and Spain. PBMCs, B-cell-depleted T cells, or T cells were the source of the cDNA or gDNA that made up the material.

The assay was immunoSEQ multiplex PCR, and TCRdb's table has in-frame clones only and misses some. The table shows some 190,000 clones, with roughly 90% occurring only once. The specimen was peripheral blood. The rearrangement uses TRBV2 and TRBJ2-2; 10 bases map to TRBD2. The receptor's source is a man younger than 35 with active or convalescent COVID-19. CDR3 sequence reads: CASSPGLAMQTNTGELFF. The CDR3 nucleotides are TGTGCCAGCAGTCCGGGACTAGCGATGCAGACGAACACCGGGGAGCTGTTTTTT.